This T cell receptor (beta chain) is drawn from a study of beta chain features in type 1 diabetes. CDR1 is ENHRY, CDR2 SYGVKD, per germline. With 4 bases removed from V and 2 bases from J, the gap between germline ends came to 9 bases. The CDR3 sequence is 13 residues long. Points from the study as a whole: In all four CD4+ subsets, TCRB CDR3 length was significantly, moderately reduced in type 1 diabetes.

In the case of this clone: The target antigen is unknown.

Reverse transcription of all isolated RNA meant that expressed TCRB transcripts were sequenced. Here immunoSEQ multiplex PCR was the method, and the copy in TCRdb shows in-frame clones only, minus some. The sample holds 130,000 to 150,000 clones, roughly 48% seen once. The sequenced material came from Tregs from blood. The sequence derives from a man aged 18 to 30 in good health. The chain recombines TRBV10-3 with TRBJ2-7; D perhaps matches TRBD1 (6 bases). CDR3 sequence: CAISGDRTYEQYF. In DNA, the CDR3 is TGTGCCATCAGTGGAGACAGGACCTACGAGCAGTACTTC.